Reported below is one T cell receptor (beta chain). The repertoire was sequenced with immunoSEQ multiplex PCR; TCRdb's copy has only in-frame clones and lacks some. Found here are about 98,000 clones, 88% of them singletons; the top ten hold over 0.65%. This entry comes from a study of OX40 agonist ivuxolimab in advanced cancers. The V gene's germline CDR1 is WNHNN and CDR2 SYGVQD (reference sequence). CDR3 size: 15 residues. The trim removed 6 bases at V and 5 bases at J, leaving 10 bases unmatched. This chain links TRBV10-1 with TRBJ2-1; TRBD2 matches at 7 bases. This receptor was identified in an adult with an advanced solid tumor such as melanoma, head and neck, liver or kidney cancer. The sequences come from CD4+ or CD8+ T cells sorted from blood, collected in a trial of the OX40 agonist ivuxolimab. In DNA form, the CDR3 reads TGCGCCAGCAGCAACGGACTAGAGTCCCACAATGAGCAGTTCTTC. It codes for CASSNGLESHNEQFF.